Listed below are T cell receptor beta chains from one sample, sequenced in a study of Tregs in tolerant kidney transplant recipients. Repertoires were generated with immunoSEQ multiplex PCR, while TCRdb's copy carries only in-frame clones and drops some. This table has over 55,000 clones, about 86% appearing once. Sequencing used CD4+ T cells from blood. The source of these receptors is a human donor in good health. Both conserved end residues are part of each CDR3. Each record gives: J gene, D gene, CDR3 length, V gene, clone size, CDR3 protein, CDR3 DNA. A D gene is named only where the DNA matches it firmly. Size values are once, few and many counts, or a class for expanded clones, and some rows have none.

j_gene: TRBJ1-2
d_gene: .
len: 13
v_gene: TRBV12-5
abundance: .
CDR3aa: CASAPSEKRGYTF
CDR3nt: TGTGCTAGTGCACCCTCGGAGAAGAGGGGCTACACCTTC

j_gene: TRBJ2-7
d_gene: .
len: 13
v_gene: TRBV15
abundance: .
CDR3aa: CATSRDRVHEQYF
CDR3nt: TGTGCCACCAGCAGAGACAGGGTCCACGAGCAGTACTTC

j_gene: TRBJ2-7
d_gene: .
len: 15
v_gene: TRBV6-5
abundance: once
CDR3aa: CASSPRILPSYEQYF
CDR3nt: TGTGCCAGCAGCCCTCGGATCCTCCCCTCCTACGAGCAGTACTTC

j_gene: TRBJ2-1
d_gene: TRBD2
len: 15
v_gene: TRBV6-5
abundance: .
CDR3aa: CASSYGTSRYNEQFF
CDR3nt: TGTGCCAGCAGTTACGGGACTAGCCGTTACAATGAGCAGTTCTTC

j_gene: TRBJ1-3
d_gene: .
len: 14
v_gene: TRBV30
abundance: few
CDR3aa: CAWVKDSYGNTIYF
CDR3nt: TGTGCCTGGGTAAAAGACAGTTATGGAAACACCATATATTTT

j_gene: TRBJ2-4
d_gene: TRBD1
len: 13
v_gene: TRBV28
abundance: .
CDR3aa: CASSMGQMIIQYF
CDR3nt: TGTGCCAGCAGTATGGGACAGATGATCATTCAGTACTTC

j_gene: TRBJ1-2
d_gene: .
len: 13
v_gene: TRBV7-2
abundance: .
CDR3aa: CASSWAGGDGYTF
CDR3nt: TGTGCCAGCAGCTGGGCGGGGGGCGATGGCTACACCTTC

j_gene: TRBJ2-7
d_gene: TRBD2
len: 14
v_gene: TRBV7-2
abundance: .
CDR3aa: CASSLEGGGYEQYF
CDR3nt: TGTGCCAGCAGCTTAGAGGGCGGGGGCTACGAGCAGTACTTC

j_gene: TRBJ2-4
d_gene: TRBD1
len: 12
v_gene: TRBV6-4
abundance: .
CDR3aa: CARGQGRGPPCF
CDR3nt: TGTGCCAGGGGACAGGGAAGGGGCCCTCCTTGCTTC

j_gene: TRBJ1-4
d_gene: TRBD1
len: 15
v_gene: TRBV5-1
abundance: .
CDR3aa: CASSPQTGSTEKLFF
CDR3nt: TGCGCCAGCAGCCCACAGACAGGGTCCACGGAAAAACTGTTTTTT

j_gene: TRBJ2-7
d_gene: TRBD2
len: 17
v_gene: TRBV30
abundance: .
CDR3aa: CAWGGLAGFSGDYEQYF
CDR3nt: TGTGCCTGGGGAGGTCTAGCGGGATTTAGTGGAGACTACGAGCAGTACTTC